Presented here are 10 T cell receptor beta chains from one specimen sequenced in a study of T cell changes during pregnancy in multiple sclerosis. The protocol was immunoSEQ multiplex PCR, while the TCRdb copy is restricted to in-frame clones and leaves out a portion. Among tens of thousands of clones, under 95% were seen once, and the ten largest hold approximately 0.41%. Sequences were derived from CD4+ T cells from peripheral blood mononuclear cells, sampled after pregnancy. These receptor sequences come from a female donor with multiple sclerosis, enrolled in a pregnancy study.

The chain is built from TRBV13 and TRBJ1-2, with 12 bases that match TRBD1. The V gene's germline CDR1 is PRHDT and CDR2 FYEKMQ (reference sequence). V lost 5 bases and J lost 7; bases outside the gene matches: 11. The CDR3 totals 16 residues. The CDR3 nucleotides read TGTGCCAGCAGCCTCCAGTCCGGGACAGGGGGCATTGGCTACACCTTC. It codes for CASSLQSGTGGIGYTF.

The chain has TRBV28 and TRBJ2-5; D possibly corresponds to TRBD1 (6 bases). Per the germline V gene, CDR1 is MDHEN and CDR2 is SYDVKM. Trimming removed 5 bases from V and 2 bases from J, with 9 bases in between. This CDR3 has 13 amino acids. CDR3 in amino acids: CASSTGQQETQYF. The CDR3 DNA reads as TGTGCCAGCAGTACTGGACAGCAAGAGACCCAGTACTTC. The whole variable domain, remainder taken from reference TRBV28 and TRBJ2-5, is DVKVTQSSRYLVKRTGEKVFLECVQDMDHENMFWYRQDPGLGLRLIYFSYDVKMKEKGDIPEGYSVSREKKERFSLILESASTNQTSMYLCASSTGQQETQYFGPGTRLLVL.

CDR3 region: CASIRTGGGTEAFF. In DNA form, the CDR3 reads TGTGCCAGCATCCGGACAGGGGGAGGCACTGAAGCTTTCTTT. The V and J genes are TRBV6-5 and TRBJ1-1, with 10 bases that match TRBD1. CDR1 and CDR2 from the germline V gene are MNHEY and SVGAGI. CDR3 length: 14 amino acids. Trimming at V came to 7 bases and at J to 4 bases, leaving 6 bases not matched to a gene.

About this clone itself: A junction boundary mismatches the germline segment, possibly from a read error. The chain couples TRBV6-1 to TRBJ2-7, with 7 bases matching TRBD1. CDR1 and CDR2 from the germline V gene are MNHNS and SASEGT. This CDR3 comprises 13 residues. The DNA for the CDR3 is TGTGCCAGCAGTGTATACGACAGGGCGAATCATTGCTTC. Translation gives CASSVYDRANHCF.

The V and J genes are TRBV7-9 and TRBJ1-1; maybe TRBD1 (6 bases). The CDR3 extends over 14 amino acids. V shed 0 bases and J shed 4 bases, with 9 bases lying between them. Germline CDR1 and CDR2: SEHNR and FQNEAQ (reference sequence). The CDR3 here is CASSLAGASTEAFF. The DNA of the CDR3 is TGTGCCAGCAGCTTAGCGGGGGCGAGCACTGAAGCTTTCTTT.

This chain joins TRBV29-1 and TRBJ2-7, with TRBD1 identical over 8 bases. The CDR3 spans 12 residues. From germline, CDR1 is SQVTM and CDR2 ANQGSEA. V lost 7 bases and J lost 5; bases outside the gene matches: 7. The CDR3 nucleotides read TGCAGCGGCGGACAGGGTATGCACGAGCAGTACTTC. Translating it yields CSGGQGMHEQYF.

Only a few counts were recorded for this clone. The chain combines TRBV5-1 with TRBJ2-2; 8 nucleotides line up with TRBD2. CDR3 length: 16 residues. Germline values: CDR1 SGHRS, CDR2 YFSETQ. With V trimmed by 1 base and J by 2 bases, 4 bases remained unmatched. For the CDR3, the DNA is TGCGCCAGCAGCTTGTTTCTAGCGGGCAACACCGGGGAGCTGTTTTTT. This encodes CASSLFLAGNTGELFF.

V is TRBV13 and J is TRBJ1-1; 8 positions agree with TRBD1. J gave up 3 bases and V 2 bases, and 2 bases lay outside the gene matches. The V gene's germline CDR1 is PRHDT and CDR2 FYEKMQ (reference sequence). This CDR3 contains 14 residues. The CDR3 is CASSLTDRDTEAFF. The CDR3 DNA reads TGTGCCAGCAGCTTAACGGACAGGGACACTGAAGCTTTCTTT.

The rearrangement joins TRBV19 to TRBJ2-2; D uncertain. The CDR3 has 13 residues. Between the trimmed V and J ends, which lost 3 bases and 3 bases, there was a span of 5 bases. The germline gives CDR1 LNHDA, CDR2 SQIVND (reference sequence). The CDR3 DNA is TGTGCCAGTAGTATCCCGGACACCGGGGAGCTGTTTTTT. As protein: CASSIPDTGELFF.

This chain joins TRBV4-3 and TRBJ1-5; TRBD1 aligns across 12 bases. CDR1 and CDR2 (germline): LGHNA, YSLEER. V shed 3 bases and J 5 bases; nucleotides not matched to a gene: 11. There are 18 residues in the CDR3. The CDR3 here is CASSHPSGQGASDQPQHF. Written as DNA, the CDR3 is TGCGCCAGCAGCCATCCCTCGGGACAGGGGGCTTCGGATCAGCCCCAGCATTTT.